Below are 31 T cell receptor beta chains sequenced from a single sample in a study of T cell repertoires in cytomegalovirus infection. TCRdb independently ran MiXCR on the reads; one entry per CDR3 protein. The sample records about 830,000 distinct CDR3 sequences, less than 35% being singletons. These receptors have no known antigen. The sample in question was cultured CD8+ T cells from PBMCs, obtained from culture after CMV antigen stimulation. Receptor source: a human donor in good health (CMV status not recorded). Some clones in this sample may be carry-over from other donors' samples.

This clonotype has ten or more counts. J is TRBJ2-5 and V is TRBV4-1; tentatively, D is TRBD1 (5 bases). The germline gives CDR1 MGHRA, CDR2 YSYEKL. The CDR3 covers 14 residues. V lost 4 bases and J lost 2, with 11 bases in between. CDR3 sequence reads: CASSPRTIQETQYF. CDR3 sequence (DNA): TGCGCCAGCAGCCCTCGGACAATTCAAGAGACCCAGTACTTC.

Remarks on this clonotype: At one end the junction does not follow the germline gene, possibly because of a read error. The gene calls are TRBV7-4 and TRBJ2-1; 11 nucleotides align to TRBD1. This CDR3 contains 12 residues. Germline V lookup: CDR1 SGHVT, CDR2 SQSDAQ. The DNA of the CDR3 is TGTGCCAGCAGCCCACGGACAGGGGGCGCGACTTTC. Protein product: CASSPRTGGATF. The complete variable domain, with remaining parts taken from reference TRBV7-4 and TRBJ2-1, reads GAGVSQSPRYKVAKRGRDVALRCDSISGHVTLYWYRQTLGQGSEVLTYSQSDAQRDKSGRPSGRFSAERPERSVSTLKIQRTEQGDSAVYLCASSPRTGGATFGPGTRLTVL.

The chain links TRBV12-3 or TRBV12-4 to TRBJ2-1; 8 positions match TRBD2. This CDR3 has 14 residues. The trim removed 1 base at V and 9 bases at J, leaving 5 bases unmatched. The CDR3 DNA sequence: TGTGCCAGCAGTTTAGTGGCGGGGGGCAGTGAGCAGTTCTTC. Residues: CASSLVAGGSEQFF.

This chain connects TRBV27 to TRBJ2-7; D possibly uses TRBD1 or TRBD2 (6 bases each). From germline, CDR1 is MNHEY and CDR2 SMNVEV (reference sequence). The CDR3 length is 15 residues. Trimming removed 6 bases from V and 0 bases from J, with 15 bases in between. The CDR3 here is CASRSGGGGSYEQYF. For the CDR3, the DNA is TGTGCCAGCAGGTCGGGTGGAGGGGGCTCCTACGAGCAGTACTTC.

This clonotype was seen only a few times. The chain combines TRBV7-9 with TRBJ1-2, with D maybe TRBD1 (5 bases). CDR3 length equals 13 residues. Germline loops: CDR1 SEHNR, CDR2 FQNEAQ (reference sequence). Deletions cut 0 bases from V and 6 bases from J, with 8 bases between. CDR3 coding DNA: TGTGCCAGCAGCTTAGCGCTACAGGATGGCTACACCTTC. It codes for CASSLALQDGYTF.

V and J are TRBV6-5 and TRBJ1-2; D remains unclear. V gave up 8 bases and J gave up 3 bases, with 13 bases separating them. This CDR3 is built from 13 residues. Germline CDR1 is MNHEY and CDR2 is SVGAGI. The CDR3 region is CASWSGGDYGYTF. CDR3 DNA sequence: TGTGCCAGCTGGTCGGGCGGAGACTATGGCTACACCTTC.

This sequence joins TRBV2 and TRBJ1-2; D is unresolved. Trimming pared 1 base from V and 8 bases from J, leaving 8 bases between. The germline gives CDR1 SNHLY, CDR2 FYNNEI. The CDR3 runs 12 residues. The CDR3 loop reads CASSEGRRGYTF. CDR3 sequence (DNA): TGTGCCAGCAGTGAAGGGCGGCGGGGCTACACCTTC.

The J gene is TRBJ2-3, the V gene TRBV11-3, with TRBD1 identical over 7 bases. Germline V gene lookup returns CDR1 SGHNT and CDR2 YENEEA. CDR3 length equals 16 residues. After removal of 5 bases from V and 6 bases from J, the junction contained 14 bases not matched to a gene. The CDR3 loop is CASSANRGSLLDTQYF. The DNA for the CDR3 is TGTGCCAGCAGCGCGAACAGGGGATCGTTGTTGGATACGCAGTATTTT. Complete variable domain (other parts from reference TRBV11-3 and TRBJ2-3): EAGVVQSPRYKIIEKKQPVAFWCNPISGHNTLYWYLQNLGQGPELLIRYENEEAVDDSQLPKDRFSAERLKGVDSTLKIQPAELGDSAVYLCASSANRGSLLDTQYFGPGTRLTVL.

This clonotype was detected only a few times. The chain uses TRBV27 and TRBJ1-1; 8 bases agree with TRBD1. Trimming removed 6 bases from V and 5 bases from J; junction bases left unmatched: 8. Germline V gives CDR1 MNHEY, CDR2 SMNVEV (reference sequence). There are 14 residues in the CDR3. The CDR3: CASSRQGPGTEAFF. The DNA of the CDR3 is TGTGCCAGCAGCCGACAGGGGCCGGGGACTGAAGCTTTCTTT.

This clonotype showed up many times. The junction does not match germline at one end; this may be a read error. The chain has TRBV4-1 and TRBJ2-7; D might be TRBD2 (5 bases). CDR3 length: 11 amino acids. CDR1 is MGHRA, CDR2 YSYEKL, per germline. The CDR3 DNA reads TGTGCCAGCAGTGGAGGCTACGAGCAGTACTTC. This codes for CASSGGYEQYF.

Regarding this clonotype: Relative to the germline gene, one junction end is altered; a read error may explain this. The chain links TRBV6-5 to TRBJ2-1; D may match TRBD1 or TRBD2 (7 bases each). This CDR3 contains 12 residues. Germline V gene data show CDR1 as MNHEY and CDR2 as SVGAGI. CDR3 nucleotide sequence: TGTGTCAGCCAGGGGGGGGAAATTGAGCAGTTCTTC. Translated: CVSQGGEIEQFF.

This clonotype was counted only a few times. CDR3 protein: CASSQDPLGGDTDTQYF. CDR3 in DNA: TGCGCCAGCAGCCAAGATCCATTGGGGGGGGACACAGATACGCAGTATTTT. This chain connects TRBV4-1 to TRBJ2-3, with 7 bases aligning to TRBD2. V shed 0 bases and J 2 bases; nucleotides not matched to a gene: 8. Germline V lookup: CDR1 MGHRA, CDR2 YSYEKL. There are 17 residues in the CDR3.

This clonotype occurred a few times. V usage is TRBV12-3 or TRBV12-4 and J usage is TRBJ1-5, with TRBD1 matching 9 bases. V shed 2 bases and J 1 base; nucleotides not matched to a gene: 6. This CDR3 comprises 17 residues. The CDR3 bases are TGTGCCAGCAGTTTATACAGGGGGCCCGCGAGCAATCAGCCCCAGCATTTT. It yields the protein CASSLYRGPASNQPQHF.

In regard to this clonotype: This may arise from a read error, as a much more abundant clone is one base away. The chain couples TRBV7-2 to TRBJ2-7, with TRBD1 matching over 7 bases. This CDR3 has 14 residues. The germline V gene has CDR1 SGHTA and CDR2 FQGNSA. The CDR3 bases are TGTGCCAACAGCGCCGGGACAGCTTTCTTCGAGCAGTACTTC. This gives the protein CANSAGTAFFEQYF.

The sample holds a few counts of this clonotype. The genes are TRBV7-9 and TRBJ1-3, with 7 bases matching TRBD1. The V gene end was trimmed by 11 bases and the J gene end by 3 bases; junction bases not matched to a gene: 10. CDR3 length: 14 amino acids. Germline V lookup: CDR1 SEHNR, CDR2 FQNEAQ (reference sequence). The CDR3 here is CALPPPGGGNTIYF. The CDR3 region has the DNA TGTGCCCTTCCACCCCCAGGGGGTGGAAACACCATATATTTT. The full variable domain, with the rest looked up from reference TRBV7-9 and TRBJ1-3, is DTGVSQNPRHKITKRGQNVTFRCDPISEHNRLYWYRQTLGQGPEFLTYFQNEAQLEKSRLLSDRFSAERPKGSFSTLEIQRTEQGDSAMYLCALPPPGGGNTIYFGEGSWLTVV.

V gene TRBV27 combines with J gene TRBJ1-2, with TRBD1 matching over 8 bases. Germline CDR1 is MNHEY and CDR2 is SMNVEV (reference sequence). The CDR3 has 12 residues. The V segment lost 10 bases and the J segment 5 bases; nucleotides outside the gene matches: 6. In nucleotides, the CDR3 is TGTGCCACCTACACAGGGGGGTATGGCTACACCTTC. Its translation is CATYTGGYGYTF.

Only a few counts were recorded for this clonotype. V is TRBV6-2 or TRBV6-3 and J is TRBJ2-5, with TRBD2 as a possible D gene (5 bases). The V gene lost 6 bases and the J gene lost 5 bases, with 13 bases spanning the gap. The CDR3 has 13 residues. Germline V gives CDR1 MNHEY, CDR2 SVGEGT. CDR3 region: CASSLWRRETQYF. The DNA for the CDR3 is TGTGCCAGCAGCCTGTGGAGGCGGGAGACCCAGTACTTC.

This clonotype was seen a few times. This chain uses TRBV7-6 with TRBJ2-5; the match to TRBD2 covers 8 bases. J gave up 5 bases and V 4 bases, and 9 bases lay outside the gene matches. The CDR3 has 15 residues. The germline V gene has CDR1 SGHVS and CDR2 FNYEAQ. CDR3 nucleotides: TGTGCCAGCAGCTCTTTAAAGCGGGGGTGGGAGACCCAGTACTTC. Protein sequence: CASSSLKRGWETQYF.

This clonotype showed up just once. The gene calls are TRBV5-1 and TRBJ2-3; 13 nucleotides line up with TRBD2. V gave up 4 bases and J gave up 6 bases; unmatched junction bases: 8. The CDR3 runs to 16 residues. From germline, CDR1 is SGHRS and CDR2 YFSETQ. CDR3 region: CASSGGLAGTEDTQYF. In DNA, the CDR3 is TGCGCCAGCAGCGGGGGACTAGCGGGGACGGAGGATACGCAGTATTTT. Full variable domain (rest looked up from reference TRBV5-1 and TRBJ2-3): KAGVTQTPRYLIKTRGQQVTLSCSPISGHRSVSWYQQTPGQGLQFLFEYFSETQRNKGNFPGRFSGRQFSNSRSEMNVSTLELGDSALYLCASSGGLAGTEDTQYFGPGTRLTVL.

V is TRBV12-3 or TRBV12-4 and J is TRBJ1-1; D gene uncertain. With 8 bases removed from V and 0 bases from J, the gap between germline ends came to 13 bases. This CDR3 has 14 residues. As DNA, the CDR3 is TGTGCCAGCCGTGAGTTGGGTATGAACACTGAAGCTTTCTTT. As protein: CASRELGMNTEAFF.

The rearrangement joins TRBV12-3 or TRBV12-4 to TRBJ2-1, with 7 bases lining up with TRBD1. Germline trimming cut 5 bases from V and 8 bases from J; bases unmatched to any gene: 6. CDR3 length equals 13 residues. CDR3 loop: CASSLDRADEQFF. CDR3 in DNA: TGTGCCAGCAGTCTCGACAGGGCTGATGAGCAGTTCTTC.

This clonotype occurred many times. V gene TRBV7-3 combines with J gene TRBJ2-1; 13 bases fit TRBD2. The CDR3 sequence is 16 residues long. CDR1 SGHTA and CDR2 FQGTGA come from the germline V gene. V was clipped by 3 bases and J by 3 bases; unmatched bases: 2. CDR3 nucleotide sequence: TGTGCCAGCAGCTTCGGACTAGCGGGGGACTACAATGAGCAGTTCTTC. Encoded protein: CASSFGLAGDYNEQFF. Complete variable domain (other parts from reference TRBV7-3 and TRBJ2-1): GAGVSQTPSNKVTEKGKYVELRCDPISGHTALYWYRQSLGQGPEFLIYFQGTGAADDSGLPNDRFFAVRPEGSVSTLKIQRTERGDSAVYLCASSFGLAGDYNEQFFGPGTRLTVL.

The chain uses TRBV7-9 and TRBJ1-4; 12 nucleotides align to TRBD1. Trimming took 6 bases from V and 8 from J; bases not matched to a gene: 4. This CDR3 contains 14 residues. Germline V gene data show CDR1 as SEHNR and CDR2 as FQNEAQ (reference sequence). The CDR3 here is CASRGQGAVEKLFF. The CDR3 DNA follows: TGTGCCAGCAGGGGACAGGGGGCGGTCGAAAAACTGTTTTTT.

As regards this clonotype: A junction boundary mismatches the germline segment, possibly from a read error. This sequence joins TRBV2 and TRBJ2-2; D is tentatively TRBD1 or TRBD2 (6 bases each). Germline assignment: CDR1 SNHLY and CDR2 FYNNEI. The CDR3 loop spans 17 amino acids. Here the CDR3 reads CVSSEAPQGGNTGELFF. CDR3 bases: TGTGTCAGCAGTGAAGCGCCACAGGGAGGGAACACCGGGGAGCTGTTTTTT. Together with reference TRBV2 and TRBJ2-2, the CDR3 gives the full variable domain: EPEVTQTPSHQVTQMGQEVILRCVPISNHLYFYWYRQILGQKVEFLVSFYNNEISEKSEIFDDQFSVERPDGSNFTLKIRSTKLEDSAMYFCVSSEAPQGGNTGELFFGEGSRLTVL.

This clonotype was seen repeatedly, ten times or more. This chain links TRBV9 with TRBJ2-1; TRBD1 matches at 7 bases. J lost 4 bases, V lost 0 bases, and 1 base had no gene match. The germline gives CDR1 SGDLS, CDR2 YYNGEE. This CDR3 is built from 14 residues. This CDR3 reads CASSVGDSYNEQFF. For the CDR3, the DNA is TGTGCCAGCAGCGTAGGGGACAGTTACAATGAGCAGTTCTTC.

The rearrangement links TRBV4-1 to TRBJ2-7; the D gene is possibly TRBD2 (6 bases). The CDR3 extends over 12 amino acids. V shed 4 bases and J shed 8 bases, with 12 bases lying between them. CDR1 and CDR2 (germline): MGHRA, YSYEKL. In nucleotides, the CDR3 is TGCGCCAGCAGCCCCGGGACTCAAAAGCAGTACTTC. Residues: CASSPGTQKQYF.

This clonotype has a single count. V and J are TRBV25-1 and TRBJ2-7, with D unresolved. The CDR3 spans 13 residues. Trimming took 8 bases from V and 5 from J, leaving 16 bases between them. Germline loops: CDR1 MGHDK, CDR2 SYGVNS. For the CDR3, the DNA is TGTGCCAGCGGTCCCGGACCCCGTGACGAGCAGTACTTC. The encoded protein is CASGPGPRDEQYF.

This chain connects TRBV28 to TRBJ1-5; no firm D call. The CDR3 length is 16 residues. Germline-derived CDR1 and CDR2 are MDHEN and SYDVKM. Trimming removed 5 bases at V and 1 base at J, with 15 bases between. The CDR3: CASSTRRTSSNQPQHF. The CDR3 nucleotides are TGTGCCAGCAGTACACGTCGGACGTCGAGCAATCAGCCCCAGCATTTT.

The rearrangement links TRBV15 to TRBJ2-7, with 7 bases that match TRBD1. The CDR3 consists of 15 residues. The germline V gene has CDR1 LNHNV and CDR2 YYDKDF (reference sequence). V shed 5 bases, J shed 0 bases, and the junction held 7 bases outside the gene matches. CDR3: CATSSGTDNSYEQYF. The CDR3 DNA follows: TGTGCCACCAGCTCCGGGACAGACAACTCCTACGAGCAGTACTTC.

This clonotype was counted a few times. This chain uses TRBV7-8 with TRBJ1-6; possibly TRBD1 for D (5 bases). The V end lost 5 bases, the J end lost 7 bases, and 15 bases lay between the germline ends. Germline CDR1 and CDR2: SGHVS and FQNEAQ. CDR3 size: 15 residues. This chain's CDR3 is CASSRGKGSNSPLHF. In nucleotides, the CDR3 is TGTGCCAGCAGCAGGGGAAAGGGTAGCAATTCACCCCTCCACTTT.

This clonotype was seen a few times. The rearrangement joins TRBV5-1 to TRBJ1-2, with D maybe TRBD1 (6 bases). V lost 4 bases, J lost 2 bases, and 18 bases lay in between. Germline-derived CDR1 and CDR2 are SGHRS and YFSETQ. The CDR3 has 16 amino acids. The DNA of the CDR3 is TGCGCCAGCAGCCGTCCCACTACAGGGCCGAACTATGGCTACACCTTC. It codes for CASSRPTTGPNYGYTF.